The 8 T cell receptor beta chains reported below all come from one sample, sequenced in a study of blood T cell repertoires in COVID-19. The protocol was immunoSEQ multiplex PCR, while the TCRdb copy is restricted to in-frame clones and leaves out a portion. The profile shows 60,000 to 75,000 clones, 80% to 90% of them singletons. Sequencing was performed on peripheral blood. The receptors stem from a man in his fifties or sixties with active COVID-19.

This chain links TRBV20-1 with TRBJ1-1; possible D gene TRBD1, 6 bases. CDR1 is DFQATT, CDR2 SNEGSKA, per germline (reference sequence). Trimming stripped 3 bases from V and 6 bases from J, with 11 bases between. The CDR3 is 12 residues long. Written as DNA, the CDR3 is TGCAGTGCTAGTCCACAGGGCGCTGAAGCTTTCTTT. Translating it yields CSASPQGAEAFF.

The chain recombines TRBV7-9 with TRBJ2-1; possible D gene TRBD1, 6 bases. Trimming left V 7 bases short and J 1 base short, with 14 bases between. The germline V gene has CDR1 SEHNR and CDR2 FQNEAQ (reference sequence). This CDR3 comprises 15 residues. CDR3 amino acids: CASTLQGFSYNEQFF. The CDR3 DNA reads TGTGCCAGCACCCTCCAGGGGTTTTCCTACAATGAGCAGTTCTTC.

The rearrangement links TRBV5-8 to TRBJ1-1; unclear D gene. V lost 2 bases to trimming and J lost 4 bases, with 12 bases between them. This CDR3 is 14 amino acids long. Germline V gene sequence: CDR1 SGHTS, CDR2 YDEGEE. The CDR3 nucleotides are TGTGCCAGCAGCTTATGGCGGGGAACCACTGAAGCTTTCTTT. It codes for CASSLWRGTTEAFF.

J is TRBJ2-7 and V is TRBV7-2; a possible D gene is TRBD1 (7 bases). This CDR3 comprises 16 residues. Trimming removed 5 bases from V and 0 bases from J, with 17 bases in between. Germline CDR1 SGHTA, CDR2 FQGNSA. In DNA, the CDR3 is TGTGCCAGCAGCACATTTGCGGGACAGAGCTCCTACGAGCAGTACTTC. Amino acid sequence: CASSTFAGQSSYEQYF.

The CDR3 sequence: CASNLYKLQGIYGYTF. In DNA form, the CDR3 reads TGTGCCAGCAACCTATACAAACTACAGGGGATCTATGGCTACACCTTC. The chain employs TRBV5-8 and TRBJ1-2, with 7 bases fitting TRBD1. Germline CDR1 SGHTS, CDR2 YDEGEE. J gave up 4 bases and V 6 bases, and 15 bases lay outside the gene matches. This CDR3 is 16 amino acids long.

The CDR3 loop reads CASSLGQGANNEQFF. As DNA, the CDR3 is TGTGCCAGCAGCCTGGGACAGGGCGCGAACAATGAGCAGTTCTTC. The V call is TRBV5-4, the J call TRBJ2-1; 9 bases are a match to TRBD1. The CDR3 sequence is 15 residues long. The V gene end was trimmed by 4 bases and the J gene end by 5 bases; junction bases not matched to a gene: 7. Germline-derived CDR1 and CDR2 are SGHNT and YYREEE (reference sequence).

This rearrangement joins TRBV21-1 to TRBJ2-5; the D call in the table, TRBD1, was not verified against the DNA. TRBV21-1 is shown as a pseudogene. The CDR3 totals 15 residues. CDR3 in amino acids: CASSKDATGQETQYF. The CDR3 DNA follows: TGTGCCAGCAGCAAAGACGCGACAGGACAAGAGACCCAGTACTTC.

This clone was detected only a few times. The V call is TRBV6-5, the J call TRBJ2-7; the match to TRBD1 covers 7 bases. The trim removed 9 bases at V and 6 bases at J, leaving 8 bases unmatched. This CDR3 is built from 12 residues. Per the germline V gene, CDR1 is MNHEY and CDR2 is SVGAGI. The CDR3 here is CASRTGDGEQYF. In nucleotides, the CDR3 is TGTGCCAGTAGAACAGGGGATGGCGAGCAGTACTTC.